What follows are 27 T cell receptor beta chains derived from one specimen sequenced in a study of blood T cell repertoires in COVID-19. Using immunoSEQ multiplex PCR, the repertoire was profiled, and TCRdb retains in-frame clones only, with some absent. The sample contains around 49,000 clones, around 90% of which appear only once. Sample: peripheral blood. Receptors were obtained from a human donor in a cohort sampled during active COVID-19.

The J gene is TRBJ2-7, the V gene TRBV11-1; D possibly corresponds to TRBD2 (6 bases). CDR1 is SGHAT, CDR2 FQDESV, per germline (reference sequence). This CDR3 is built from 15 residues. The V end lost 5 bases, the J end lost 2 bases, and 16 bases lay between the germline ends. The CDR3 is CASSAQAGPPYEQYF. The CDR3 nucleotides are TGTGCCAGCAGCGCACAAGCGGGTCCCCCCTACGAGCAGTACTTC.

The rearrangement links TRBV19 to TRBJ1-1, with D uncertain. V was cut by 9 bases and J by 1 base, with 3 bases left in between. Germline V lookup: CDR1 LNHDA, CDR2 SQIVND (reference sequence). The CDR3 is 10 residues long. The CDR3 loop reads CASKNTEAFF. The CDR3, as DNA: TGTGCCAGCAAGAACACTGAAGCTTTCTTT. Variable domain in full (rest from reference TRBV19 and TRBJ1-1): DGGITQSPKYLFRKEGQNVTLSCEQNLNHDAMYWYRQDPGQGLRLIYYSQIVNDFQKGDIAEGYSVSREKKESFPLTVTSAQKNPTAFYLCASKNTEAFFGQGTRLTVV.

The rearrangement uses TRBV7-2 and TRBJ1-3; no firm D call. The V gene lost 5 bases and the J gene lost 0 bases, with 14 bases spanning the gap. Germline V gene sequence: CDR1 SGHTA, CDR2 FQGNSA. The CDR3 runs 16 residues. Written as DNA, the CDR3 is TGTGCCAGCAGCCCCTACGAACTGAACTCTGGAAACACCATATATTTT. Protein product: CASSPYELNSGNTIYF.

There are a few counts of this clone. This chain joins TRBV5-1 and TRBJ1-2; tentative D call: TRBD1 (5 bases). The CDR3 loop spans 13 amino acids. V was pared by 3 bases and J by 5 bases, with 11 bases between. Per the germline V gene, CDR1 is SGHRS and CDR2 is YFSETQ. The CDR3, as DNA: TGCGCCAGCAGCTCGGGGGTAGGGTATGGCTACACCTTC. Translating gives CASSSGVGYGYTF.

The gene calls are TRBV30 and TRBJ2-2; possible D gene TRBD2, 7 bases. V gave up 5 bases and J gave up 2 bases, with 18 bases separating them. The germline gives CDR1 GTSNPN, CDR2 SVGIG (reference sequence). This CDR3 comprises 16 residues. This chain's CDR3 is CAWDPSRGGNTGELFF. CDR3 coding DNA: TGTGCCTGGGATCCGTCGAGGGGGGGCAACACCGGGGAGCTGTTTTTT.

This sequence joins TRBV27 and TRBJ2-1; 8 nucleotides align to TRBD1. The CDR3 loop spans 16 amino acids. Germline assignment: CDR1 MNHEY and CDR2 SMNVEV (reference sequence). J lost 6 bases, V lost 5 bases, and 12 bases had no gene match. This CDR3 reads CASSPTPTGASNEQFF. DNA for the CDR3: TGTGCCAGCAGTCCTACCCCGACAGGGGCGAGCAATGAGCAGTTCTTC.

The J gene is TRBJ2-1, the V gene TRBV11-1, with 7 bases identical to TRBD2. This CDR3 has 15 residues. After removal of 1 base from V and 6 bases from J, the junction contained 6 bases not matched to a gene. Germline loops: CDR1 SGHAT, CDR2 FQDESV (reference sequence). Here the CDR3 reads CASSLDRREPNEQFF. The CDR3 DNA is TGTGCCAGCAGCTTAGATCGGCGGGAGCCCAATGAGCAGTTCTTC. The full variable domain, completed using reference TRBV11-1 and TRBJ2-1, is EAEVAQSPRYKITEKSQAVAFWCDPISGHATLYWYRQILGQGPELLVQFQDESVVDDSQLPKDRFSAERLKGVDSTLKIQPAELGDSAMYLCASSLDRREPNEQFFGPGTRLTVL.

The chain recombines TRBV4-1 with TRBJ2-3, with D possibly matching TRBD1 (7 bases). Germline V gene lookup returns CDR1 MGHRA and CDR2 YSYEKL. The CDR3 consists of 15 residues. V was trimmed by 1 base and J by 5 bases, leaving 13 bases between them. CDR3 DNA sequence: TGCGCCAGCAGCCAAGGGAGGGGGCAAGAAGATACGCAGTATTTT. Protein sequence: CASSQGRGQEDTQYF.

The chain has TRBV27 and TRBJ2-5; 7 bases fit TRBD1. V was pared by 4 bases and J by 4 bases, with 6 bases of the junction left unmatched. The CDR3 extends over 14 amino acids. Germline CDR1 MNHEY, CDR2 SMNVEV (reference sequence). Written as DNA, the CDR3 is TGTGCCAGCAGTTACACAGGGGCGGGAGAGACCCAGTACTTC. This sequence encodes CASSYTGAGETQYF.

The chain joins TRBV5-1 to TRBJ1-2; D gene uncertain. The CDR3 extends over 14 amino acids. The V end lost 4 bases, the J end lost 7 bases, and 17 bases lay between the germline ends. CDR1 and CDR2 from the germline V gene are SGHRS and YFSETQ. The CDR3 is CASSPIVQPSGYTF. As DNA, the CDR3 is TGCGCCAGCAGCCCGATTGTACAGCCGTCTGGCTACACCTTC. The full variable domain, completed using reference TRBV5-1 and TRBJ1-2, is KAGVTQTPRYLIKTRGQQVTLSCSPISGHRSVSWYQQTPGQGLQFLFEYFSETQRNKGNFPGRFSGRQFSNSRSEMNVSTLELGDSALYLCASSPIVQPSGYTFGSGTRLTVV.

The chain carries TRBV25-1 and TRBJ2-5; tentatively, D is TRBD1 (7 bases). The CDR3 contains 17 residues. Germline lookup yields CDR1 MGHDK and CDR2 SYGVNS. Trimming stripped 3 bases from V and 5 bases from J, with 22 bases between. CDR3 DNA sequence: TGTGCCAGCAGTGATTCAGGGGGGCTGGGGTATGGGGAGACCCAGTACTTC. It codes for CASSDSGGLGYGETQYF.

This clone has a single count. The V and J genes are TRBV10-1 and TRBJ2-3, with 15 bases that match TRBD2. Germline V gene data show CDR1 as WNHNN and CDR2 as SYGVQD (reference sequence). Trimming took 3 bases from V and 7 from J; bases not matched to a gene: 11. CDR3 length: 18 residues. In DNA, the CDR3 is TGCGCCAGCAGTGATCGCCGGACTAGCGGGGGGGCCGTAAATACGCAGTATTTT. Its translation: CASSDRRTSGGAVNTQYF.

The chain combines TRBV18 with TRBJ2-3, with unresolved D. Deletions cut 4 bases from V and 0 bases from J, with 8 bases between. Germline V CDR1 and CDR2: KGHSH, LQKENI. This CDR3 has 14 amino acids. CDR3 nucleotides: TGTGCCAGCTCACGTGCGGATAGCACAGATACGCAGTATTTT. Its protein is CASSRADSTDTQYF.

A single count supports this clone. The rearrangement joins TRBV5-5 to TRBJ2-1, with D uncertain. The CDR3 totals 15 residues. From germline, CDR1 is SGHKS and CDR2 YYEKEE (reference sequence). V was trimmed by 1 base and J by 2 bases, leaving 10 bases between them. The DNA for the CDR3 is TGTGCCAGCAGCTTGACCCGAACAGCCTACAATGAGCAGTTCTTC. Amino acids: CASSLTRTAYNEQFF.

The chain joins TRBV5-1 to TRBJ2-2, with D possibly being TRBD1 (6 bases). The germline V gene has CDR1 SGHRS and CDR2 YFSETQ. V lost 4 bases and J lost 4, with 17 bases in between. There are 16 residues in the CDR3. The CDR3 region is CASSPTGNAGTGELFF. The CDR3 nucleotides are TGCGCCAGCAGCCCCACAGGGAATGCGGGCACCGGGGAGCTGTTTTTT.

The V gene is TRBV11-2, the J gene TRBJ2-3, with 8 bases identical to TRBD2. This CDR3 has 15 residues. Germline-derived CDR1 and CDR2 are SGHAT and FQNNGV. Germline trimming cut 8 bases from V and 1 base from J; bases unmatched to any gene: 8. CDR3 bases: TGTGCCAGCCGAACGAGCGGGAGAGGCACAGATACGCAGTATTTT. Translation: CASRTSGRGTDTQYF. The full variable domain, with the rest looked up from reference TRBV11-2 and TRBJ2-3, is EAGVAQSPRYKIIEKRQSVAFWCNPISGHATLYWYQQILGQGPKLLIQFQNNGVVDDSQLPKDRFSAERLKGVDSTLKIQPAKLEDSAVYLCASRTSGRGTDTQYFGPGTRLTVL.

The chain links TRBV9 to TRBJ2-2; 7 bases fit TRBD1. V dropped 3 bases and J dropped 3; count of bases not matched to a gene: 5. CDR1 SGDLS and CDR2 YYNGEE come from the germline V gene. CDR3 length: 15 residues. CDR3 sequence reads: CASSDRDRDTGELFF. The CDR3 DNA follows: TGTGCCAGCAGCGACCGGGACAGAGACACCGGGGAGCTGTTTTTT.

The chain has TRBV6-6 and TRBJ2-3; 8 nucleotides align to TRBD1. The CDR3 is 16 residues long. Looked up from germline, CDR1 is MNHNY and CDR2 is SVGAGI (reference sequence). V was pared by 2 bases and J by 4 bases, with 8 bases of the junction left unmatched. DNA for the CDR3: TGTGCCAGCAGTTACCCCCAGGGGGCTAGGGCAGATACGCAGTATTTT. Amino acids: CASSYPQGARADTQYF.

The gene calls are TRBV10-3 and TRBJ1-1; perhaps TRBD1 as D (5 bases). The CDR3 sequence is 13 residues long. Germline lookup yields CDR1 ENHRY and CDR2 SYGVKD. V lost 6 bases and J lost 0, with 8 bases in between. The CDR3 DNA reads TGTGCCATCAGGGGGGACTTGAACACTGAAGCTTTCTTT. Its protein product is CAIRGDLNTEAFF.

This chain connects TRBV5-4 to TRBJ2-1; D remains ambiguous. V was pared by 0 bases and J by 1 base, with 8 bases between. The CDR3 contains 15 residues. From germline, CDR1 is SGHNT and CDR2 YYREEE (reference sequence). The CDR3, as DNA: TGTGCCAGCAGCTTGGAGAGGTCTTCCTACAATGAGCAGTTCTTC. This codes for CASSLERSSYNEQFF.

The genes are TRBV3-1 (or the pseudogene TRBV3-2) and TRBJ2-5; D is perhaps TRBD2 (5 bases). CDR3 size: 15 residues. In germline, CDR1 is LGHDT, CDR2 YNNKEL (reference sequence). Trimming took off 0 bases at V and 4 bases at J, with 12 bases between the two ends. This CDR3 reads CASSQDPGIRETQYF. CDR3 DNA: TGTGCCAGCAGCCAAGATCCGGGAATAAGAGAGACCCAGTACTTC.

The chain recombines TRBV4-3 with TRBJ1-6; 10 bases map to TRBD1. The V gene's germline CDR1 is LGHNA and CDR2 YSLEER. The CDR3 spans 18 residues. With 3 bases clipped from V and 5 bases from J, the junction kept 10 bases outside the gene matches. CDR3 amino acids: CASSHPRAGTGDNSPLHF. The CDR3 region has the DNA TGCGCCAGCAGCCATCCCCGAGCCGGGACAGGGGATAATTCACCCCTCCACTTT.

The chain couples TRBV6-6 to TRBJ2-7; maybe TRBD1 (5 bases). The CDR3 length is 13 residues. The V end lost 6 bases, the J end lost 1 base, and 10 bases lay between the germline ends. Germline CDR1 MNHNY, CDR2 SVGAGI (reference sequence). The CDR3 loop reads CASRMTVSYEQYF. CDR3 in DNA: TGTGCCAGCAGGATGACAGTTTCCTACGAGCAGTACTTC.

In DNA, the CDR3 is TGTGCCAGCAGCCCACCGGGACTAGCGAGAGATACGCAGTATTTT. Its protein is CASSPPGLARDTQYF. The chain uses TRBV9 and TRBJ2-3, with 10 bases aligning to TRBD2. Germline V gene sequence: CDR1 SGDLS, CDR2 YYNGEE. CDR3 length equals 15 residues. Trimming took 4 bases from V and 5 from J; bases not matched to a gene: 7.

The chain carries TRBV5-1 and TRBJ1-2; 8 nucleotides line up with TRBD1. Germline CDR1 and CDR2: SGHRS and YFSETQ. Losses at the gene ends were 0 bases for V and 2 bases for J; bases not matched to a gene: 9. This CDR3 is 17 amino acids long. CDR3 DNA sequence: TGCGCCAGCAGCTTGGGTACAGGGGGTGTGATAAACTATGGCTACACCTTC. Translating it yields CASSLGTGGVINYGYTF.

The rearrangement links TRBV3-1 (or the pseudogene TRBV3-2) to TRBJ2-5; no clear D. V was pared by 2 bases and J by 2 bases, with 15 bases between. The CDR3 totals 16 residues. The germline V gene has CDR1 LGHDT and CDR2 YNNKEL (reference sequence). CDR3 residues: CASSQLNRERQETQYF. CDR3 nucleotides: TGTGCCAGCAGCCAATTAAACCGCGAGAGACAAGAGACCCAGTACTTC.

The CDR3 nucleotides read TGTGCCAGCAGTTTAACACAGGGGGTCGTGAAGTACTTC. It translates to CASSLTQGVVKYF. This chain uses TRBV12-3 or TRBV12-4 with TRBJ2-7, with 8 bases that match TRBD1. Losses at the gene ends were 2 bases for V and 11 bases for J; bases not matched to a gene: 8. The length of the CDR3 is 13 residues.